The source of this T cell receptor beta chain is a study of blood T cell repertoires in COVID-19. About the research overall: The cDNA or gDNA used as material had been derived from T cells, B-cell-depleted T cells, or PBMCs.

Only in-frame clones appear in the TCRdb table, and some are missing; sequencing was by immunoSEQ multiplex PCR. Counted here are 200,000 to 250,000 clones, around 80% occurring once; the ten biggest clones make up 1.8%. Participant-given clinical history determined each cohort assignment. Trimming at V came to 5 bases and at J to 1 base, leaving 7 bases not matched to a gene. This CDR3 comprises 16 residues. Germline V gives CDR1 SEHNR, CDR2 FQNEAQ (reference sequence). The chain carries TRBV7-9 and TRBJ2-1; 8 bases are shared with TRBD1. This sequence was found in a man in his 60s who had recovered from COVID-19. Source material: PBMCs or T cells enriched from blood (not recorded which). The DNA for the CDR3 is TGTGCCAGCAGCCTATACAGGGGGTGGTCCTACAATGAGCAGTTCTTC. Translated, it gives CASSLYRGWSYNEQFF.